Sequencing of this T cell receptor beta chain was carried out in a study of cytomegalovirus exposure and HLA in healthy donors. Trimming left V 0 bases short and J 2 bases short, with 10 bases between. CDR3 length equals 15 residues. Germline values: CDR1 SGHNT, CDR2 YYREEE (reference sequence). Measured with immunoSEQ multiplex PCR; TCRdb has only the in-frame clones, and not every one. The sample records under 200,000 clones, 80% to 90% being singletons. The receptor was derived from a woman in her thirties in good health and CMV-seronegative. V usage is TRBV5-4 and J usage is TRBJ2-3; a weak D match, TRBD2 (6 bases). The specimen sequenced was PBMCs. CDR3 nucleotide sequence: TGTGCCAGCAGCTTGGGACTAGGGTCCACAGATACGCAGTATTTT. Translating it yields CASSLGLGSTDTQYF. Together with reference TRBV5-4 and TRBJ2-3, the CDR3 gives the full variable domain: ETGVTQSPTHLIKTRGQQVTLRCSSQSGHNTVSWYQQALGQGPQFIFQYYREEENGRGNFPPRFSGLQFPNYSSELNVNALELDDSALYLCASSLGLGSTDTQYFGPGTRLTVL.